This T cell receptor (beta chain) comes out of a study of blood T cell repertoires in COVID-19 (TCRdb year 2020). Turning to the overall study: Samples covering the acute and convalescent phases of COVID-19 were provided by collaborators in the United States, Italy and Spain. The prospective study material was composed of cDNA or gDNA derived from T cells, B-cell-depleted T cells, or PBMCs. Deeply sampled blood TCRbeta repertoires from subjects exposed to, actively infected with, or recovered from COVID-19 were included in the dataset. A freely available public database, intended as a resource for researchers studying the immune response to SARS-CoV-2, is where the repertoires were released. Samples were obtained from the ongoing ImmuneRACE study (first 160 participants) and from over 1,000 subjects provided by 6 global collaborators. A de-identified subject ID, COVID-19 status, age in years and sex were almost always included in the sample metadata. Where available, HLA class I and class II types were taken from metadata supplied by the sample provider and were not determined by assay-based typing.

Whole blood was collected in K2EDTA tubes by collaborating institutions according to the institutions' own protocols. Collaborator samples were shipped for TCRbeta analysis as frozen whole blood, isolated PBMCs, or DNA extracted from either sample type. Overall study outcomes, separate from this receptor: How much clinical and demographic metadata was included differed by source and by participant, and the metadata was provided uncurated.

As regards this clone: Which antigen it targets is not known. The record has no base qualities; no much larger clone is one base away.

CDR1 is given as SEHNR and CDR2 as FQNEAQ, both from the germline V gene (reference sequence). The trim is 2 bases for V and 1 base for J, with a gap of 6 bases between the germline ends. CDR3 length: 14 amino acids, cysteine to phenylalanine. The only DNA kept is the CDR3, 42 bases in frame from the first base. TCRbeta CDR3 regions were amplified from genomic DNA using the immunoSEQ Assay, a bias-controlled multiplex PCR. The study's processing was this. The number of nucleated cells in each sample was estimated by amplification of reference gene primers within the assay. To quantify the absolute abundance of each unique TCRbeta CDR3 rearrangement, sequence reads were collapsed and filtered. Productive Simpson clonality was computed per sample as the square root of Simpson's diversity index over productive rearrangements. TCRdb provides this immuneACCESS table in a form limited to in-frame rearrangements. Some clones are lacking; in checked studies, under half of them reflect an unresolved V gene, and why the rest are absent is not known. Clone size and V and J calls were adopted from that table, with D and trimming inferred from the DNA. The sample includes a few hundred thousand clones, with under 90% observed a single time. The ten largest account for approximately 18% of the sample.

The origin of this receptor is a woman at least 80 years old with active or convalescent COVID-19. The chain is made from TRBV7-9 and TRBJ2-1, with no confidently assigned D gene. Sequenced input: peripheral blood. The nucleotide sequence reads TGTGCCAGCAGCTTATCTCAGTCCTACAATGAGCAGTTCTTC. Its protein is CASSLSQSYNEQFF. The full variable domain, with segments outside the CDR3 supplied by the reference TRBV7-9 and TRBJ2-1 proteins, appears as DTGVSQNPRHKITKRGQNVTFRCDPISEHNRLYWYRQTLGQGPEFLTYFQNEAQLEKSRLLSDRFSAERPKGSFSTLEIQRTEQGDSAMYLCASSLSQSYNEQFFGPGTRLTVL.